The 25 T cell receptor beta chains below all came from one sample that was sequenced in a study of Ad26.COV2.S vaccination and SARS-CoV-2 variants. Specified treatment: roughly 19 received Ad26.COV2.S at low or high dose, single or two shots; roughly five received placebo; per-sample allocation not given. Day 63 after the first vaccine or placebo injection was the time point for sampling. The method was immunoSEQ multiplex PCR; TCRdb's version includes in-frame clones alone and lacks a portion of them. The profile shows hundreds of thousands of clones, approximately 86% of them singletons. Source: peripheral blood, taken in a trial of Ad26.COV2.S vaccine versus placebo. Source of these receptors: a person aged 18-60 years who received the Ad26.COV2.S COVID-19 vaccine or a placebo.

The V and J genes are TRBV7-2 and TRBJ2-1, with D unresolved. The ends were cut back, 5 bases at V and 6 bases at J, with 5 bases in the middle. The germline V gene has CDR1 SGHTA and CDR2 FQGNSA. This CDR3 spans 11 amino acids. The CDR3: CASSILNEQFF. Written as DNA, the CDR3 is TGTGCCAGCAGCATCCTCAATGAGCAGTTCTTC.

About this clone itself: The sample contains more than one DNA sequence encoding this CDR3. The V gene is TRBV19, the J gene TRBJ2-3; perhaps TRBD1 as D (6 bases). Per the germline V gene, CDR1 is LNHDA and CDR2 is SQIVND (reference sequence). The CDR3 totals 12 residues. Trimming pared 6 bases from V and 2 bases from J, leaving 6 bases between. The CDR3 bases are TGTGCCAGTAGGGGGGCCACAGATACGCAGTATTTT. It codes for CASRGATDTQYF.

The rearrangement joins TRBV29-1 to TRBJ2-3; D gene uncertain. There are 14 residues in the CDR3. V lost 4 bases, J lost 3 bases, and 14 bases lay in between. Per the germline V gene, CDR1 is SQVTM and CDR2 is ANQGSEA. The CDR3: CSVVSWAATDTQYF. CDR3 DNA sequence: TGCAGCGTTGTCTCATGGGCAGCAACAGATACGCAGTATTTT.

This chain connects TRBV6-6 to TRBJ1-5; perhaps TRBD1 as D (5 bases). Per the germline V gene, CDR1 is MNHNY and CDR2 is SVGAGI (reference sequence). CDR3 length: 13 residues. V dropped 6 bases and J dropped 7 bases, with 13 bases sitting between them. Here the CDR3 reads CASSLTGEQPQHF. In DNA form, the CDR3 reads TGTGCCAGCAGCCTGACGGGGGAGCAGCCCCAGCATTTT.

The V call is TRBV5-1, the J call TRBJ1-4; 7 bases fit TRBD1. Germline loops: CDR1 SGHRS, CDR2 YFSETQ. The CDR3 loop spans 15 amino acids. The V segment lost 0 bases and the J segment 8 bases; nucleotides outside the gene matches: 7. The CDR3 DNA is TGCGCCAGCAGCTTGGTGGGCCAGGGGGTCGAAAAACTGTTTTTT. It specifies CASSLVGQGVEKLFF.

V usage is TRBV10-3 and J usage is TRBJ1-2, with unresolved D. CDR1 and CDR2 from the germline V gene are ENHRY and SYGVKD. V shed 0 bases and J shed 2 bases, with 4 bases lying between them. The CDR3 has 13 residues. CDR3 sequence reads: CAISESLNYGYTF. In DNA, the CDR3 is TGTGCCATCAGTGAGTCCCTAAACTATGGCTACACCTTC.

This clone was counted once. The chain has TRBV4-3 and TRBJ2-1; D is uncertain. Trimming left V 1 base short and J 4 bases short, with 11 bases between. Germline V gene data show CDR1 as LGHNA and CDR2 as YSLEER. This CDR3 region has 15 residues. CDR3: CASSQAPRNYNEQFF. CDR3 nucleotides: TGCGCCAGCAGCCAAGCCCCCCGGAATTACAATGAGCAGTTCTTC.

The chain combines TRBV24-1 with TRBJ1-2; unclear D gene. CDR3 length: 12 amino acids. The germline V and J ends were trimmed by 4 bases and 6 bases, with 8 bases remaining between them. Per germline, CDR1 KGHDR and CDR2 SFDVKD. In DNA, the CDR3 is TGTGCCACCAGTGACCCGAGGGATGGCTACACCTTC. Its translation: CATSDPRDGYTF.

The rearrangement uses TRBV7-9 and TRBJ1-4; D is undetermined. Trimming took off 3 bases at V and 8 bases at J, with 16 bases between the two ends. CDR3 length: 15 amino acids. CDR1 SEHNR and CDR2 FQNEAQ come from the germline V gene (reference sequence). The CDR3 region is CASSFLNLPGEKLFF. As DNA, the CDR3 is TGTGCCAGCAGCTTTTTGAATCTACCAGGAGAAAAACTGTTTTTT.

V is TRBV6-6 and J is TRBJ2-7; unclear D gene. Germline CDR1 is MNHNY and CDR2 is SVGAGI (reference sequence). The V gene lost 2 bases and the J gene lost 5 bases, with 16 bases spanning the gap. The CDR3 sequence is 15 residues long. The CDR3 DNA follows: TGTGCCAGCAGTTACGGGTCGGGCGCAGGTAACGAGCAGTACTTC. Protein sequence: CASSYGSGAGNEQYF.

The chain recombines TRBV6-2 or TRBV6-3 with TRBJ1-5; perhaps TRBD1 as D (5 bases). This CDR3 region has 14 residues. CDR1 and CDR2 from the germline V gene are MNHEY and SVGEGT. The V and J ends lost 5 bases and 1 base respectively, with 9 bases between them. The CDR3 loop is CASSAGLSNQPQHF. CDR3 DNA sequence: TGTGCCAGCAGTGCGGGACTGAGCAATCAGCCCCAGCATTTT.

The rearrangement links TRBV19 to TRBJ1-2; no definite D call. CDR3 length: 11 amino acids. V was clipped by 5 bases and J by 3 bases, with 4 bases between them. Germline V gene lookup returns CDR1 LNHDA and CDR2 SQIVND (reference sequence). This CDR3 reads CASSQHYGYTF. The CDR3 nucleotides are TGTGCCAGTAGTCAACACTATGGCTACACCTTC.

V usage is TRBV14 and J usage is TRBJ1-4, with no clear D. Trimming took 4 bases from V and 0 from J, leaving 9 bases between them. Germline CDR1 reads SGHDN; CDR2 reads FVKESK. The CDR3 runs to 15 residues. The CDR3 DNA reads as TGTGCCAGCAGCCTTGGGCAATCAACTAATGAAAAACTGTTTTTT. Translating it yields CASSLGQSTNEKLFF.

V is TRBV28 and J is TRBJ1-4; perhaps TRBD1 as D (5 bases). Trimming left V 6 bases short and J 1 base short, with 12 bases between. This CDR3 contains 15 residues. Germline V CDR1 and CDR2: MDHEN, SYDVKM. The CDR3: CASSTMGLTNEKLFF. DNA for the CDR3: TGTGCCAGCAGCACCATGGGGCTAACTAATGAAAAACTGTTTTTT.

Remarks on this clone: Other DNA sequences from this sample encode an identical CDR3 as well. The V and J genes are TRBV18 and TRBJ1-2; D gene uncertain. CDR1 KGHSH and CDR2 LQKENI come from the germline V gene. The CDR3 extends over 11 amino acids. The V end lost 2 bases, the J end lost 8 bases, and 6 bases lay between the germline ends. CDR3 protein: CASSPGEGYTF. The CDR3 DNA is TGTGCCAGCTCACCAGGTGAGGGCTACACCTTC. Combining the CDR3 with reference TRBV18 and TRBJ1-2 gives the whole variable domain NAGVMQNPRHLVRRRGQEARLRCSPMKGHSHVYWYRQLPEEGLKFMVYLQKENIIDESGMPKERFSAEFPKEGPSILRIQQVVRGDSAAYFCASSPGEGYTFGSGTRLTVV.

The chain uses TRBV7-3 and TRBJ2-3, with TRBD2 identical over 9 bases. The CDR3 extends over 17 amino acids. Trimming removed 3 bases from V and 4 bases from J; junction bases left unmatched: 11. CDR1 and CDR2 (germline): SGHTA, FQGTGA. CDR3 sequence: CASSFYASGAVADTQYF. CDR3 nucleotides: TGTGCCAGCAGCTTTTACGCTAGCGGGGCCGTTGCAGATACGCAGTATTTT.

The chain uses TRBV9 and TRBJ2-2, with D maybe TRBD2 (5 bases). The ends were cut back, 0 bases at V and 5 bases at J, with 8 bases in the middle. This CDR3 comprises 14 residues. The V gene's germline CDR1 is SGDLS and CDR2 YYNGEE. CDR3: CASSVGTVTGELFF. In DNA form, the CDR3 reads TGTGCCAGCAGCGTAGGGACTGTTACCGGGGAGCTGTTTTTT.

CDR3 DNA sequence: TGTGCCACCCTGGGGGGGACCCGTTTTGGGCAGTTCTTC. The encoded protein is CATLGGTRFGQFF. The V call is TRBV19, the J call TRBJ2-1; TRBD2 agrees at 7 bases. The CDR3 runs to 13 residues. The ends lost 10 bases at V and 12 bases at J; junction bases unmatched: 15. In germline, CDR1 is LNHDA, CDR2 SQIVND (reference sequence).

The chain employs TRBV9 and TRBJ2-1, with 9 bases aligning to TRBD2. CDR3 length: 16 amino acids. In germline, CDR1 is SGDLS, CDR2 YYNGEE. J was trimmed by 6 bases and V by 0 bases; bases with no gene match: 7. The CDR3 sequence is CASSVGGGLASNEQFF. In DNA form, the CDR3 reads TGTGCCAGCAGCGTAGGGGGCGGACTAGCGAGCAATGAGCAGTTCTTC.

The rearrangement joins TRBV3-1 (or the pseudogene TRBV3-2) to TRBJ2-1; the D is unclear. There are 13 residues in the CDR3. Deletions cut 1 base from V and 2 bases from J, with 3 bases between. CDR1 and CDR2 from the germline V gene are LGHDT and YNNKEL (reference sequence). DNA for the CDR3: TGTGCCAGCAGCCAAGGGACCTACAATGAGCAGTTCTTC. Its translation: CASSQGTYNEQFF.

The chain recombines TRBV28 with TRBJ1-1; D is ambiguous. The germline V gene encodes CDR1 MDHEN and CDR2 SYDVKM. The V and J ends lost 4 bases and 7 bases respectively, with 19 bases between them. This CDR3 is 15 amino acids long. CDR3 bases: TGTGCCAGCAGTTCCCCACCCGGTAGGAGAGATGAAGCTTTCTTT. Translating it yields CASSSPPGRRDEAFF. Complete variable domain (other parts from reference TRBV28 and TRBJ1-1): DVKVTQSSRYLVKRTGEKVFLECVQDMDHENMFWYRQDPGLGLRLIYFSYDVKMKEKGDIPEGYSVSREKKERFSLILESASTNQTSMYLCASSSPPGRRDEAFFGQGTRLTVV.

The rearrangement joins TRBV9 to TRBJ1-2; 10 nucleotides line up with TRBD1. Per germline, CDR1 SGDLS and CDR2 YYNGEE. CDR3 length: 15 amino acids. V was clipped by 4 bases and J by 4 bases; unmatched bases: 7. This CDR3 is CASSPSGTGAYGYTF. The CDR3 nucleotides read TGTGCCAGCAGCCCCTCGGGGACAGGGGCCTATGGCTACACCTTC.

The rearrangement links TRBV28 to TRBJ1-4; tentatively, D is TRBD1 (5 bases). V was trimmed by 7 bases and J by 5 bases, leaving 17 bases between them. Germline CDR1 reads MDHEN; CDR2 reads SYDVKM. The CDR3 loop spans 15 amino acids. CDR3: CASMGAGEGNEKLFF. As DNA, the CDR3 is TGTGCCAGCATGGGTGCGGGGGAGGGGAATGAAAAACTGTTTTTT.

The chain couples TRBV4-2 to TRBJ1-1, with D maybe TRBD1 (5 bases). Germline V gene data show CDR1 as LGHNA and CDR2 as YNFKEQ. The CDR3 consists of 17 residues. V gave up 4 bases and J gave up 4 bases, with 22 bases separating them. As DNA, the CDR3 is TGTGCCAGCAGCCCGAGTGGGGACCTCCTTAGAGGCACTGAAGCTTTCTTT. Its translation: CASSPSGDLLRGTEAFF.

The chain employs TRBV29-1 and TRBJ1-1, with D perhaps TRBD1 (5 bases). CDR3 size: 14 residues. The germline gives CDR1 SQVTM, CDR2 ANQGSEA. The V end lost 3 bases, the J end lost 1 base, and 12 bases lay between the germline ends. Here the CDR3 DNA reads TGCAGCGTTGATGGATCAACAGGGAACACTGAAGCTTTCTTT. It translates to CSVDGSTGNTEAFF.